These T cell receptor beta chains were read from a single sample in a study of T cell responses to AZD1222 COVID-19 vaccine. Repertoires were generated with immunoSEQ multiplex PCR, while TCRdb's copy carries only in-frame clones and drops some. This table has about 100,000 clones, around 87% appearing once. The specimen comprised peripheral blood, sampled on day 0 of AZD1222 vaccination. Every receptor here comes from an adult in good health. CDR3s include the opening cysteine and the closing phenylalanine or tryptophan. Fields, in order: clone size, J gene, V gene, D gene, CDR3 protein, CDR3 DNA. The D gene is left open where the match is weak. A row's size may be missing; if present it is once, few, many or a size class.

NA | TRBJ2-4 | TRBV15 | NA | CATSREREESQYF | TGTGCCACCAGCAGAGAAAGGGAGGAGAGTCAGTACTTC
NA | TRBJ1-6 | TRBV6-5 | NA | CATDWDSPLHF | TGTGCCACCGATTGGGATTCACCCCTCCACTTT
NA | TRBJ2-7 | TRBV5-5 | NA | CASSLGWTDEQYF | TGTGCCAGCAGCTTGGGTTGGACGGACGAGCAGTACTTC
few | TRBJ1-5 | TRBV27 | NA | CASSSTGSNNQPQHF | TGTGCCAGCAGTTCAACCGGGTCAAATAATCAGCCCCAGCATTTT
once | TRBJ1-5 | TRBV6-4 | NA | CASSVDSLSNQPQHF | TGTGCCAGCAGTGTGGACAGCCTAAGCAATCAGCCCCAGCATTTT
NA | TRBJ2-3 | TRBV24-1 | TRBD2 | CATSDPGLAGERTDTQYF | TGTGCCACCAGTGATCCAGGACTAGCGGGAGAACGCACAGATACGCAGTATTTT
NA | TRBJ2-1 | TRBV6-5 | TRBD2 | CASNSRGGSSNEQFF | TGTGCCAGCAACTCCCGGGGGGGTAGCAGCAATGAGCAGTTCTTC
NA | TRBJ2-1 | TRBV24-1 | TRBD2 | CATSDRGTSGTNEQFF | TGTGCCACCAGTGATCGCGGGACTAGCGGGACGAATGAGCAGTTCTTC
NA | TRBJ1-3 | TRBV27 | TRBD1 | CASSVGQGAGNTIYF | TGTGCCAGCAGTGTAGGACAGGGGGCTGGAAACACCATATATTTT
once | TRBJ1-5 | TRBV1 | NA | CTSSLRRGDQPQHF | TGCACCAGCAGCCTCCGCAGGGGTGATCAGCCCCAGCATTTT
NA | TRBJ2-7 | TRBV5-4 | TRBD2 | CASSLASGLSYEQYF | TGTGCCAGCAGCTTGGCTAGCGGGCTCTCCTACGAGCAGTACTTC
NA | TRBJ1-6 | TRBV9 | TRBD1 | CANRGGNNNSPLHF | TGTGCCAACAGGGGAGGGAATAACAATTCACCCCTCCACTTT
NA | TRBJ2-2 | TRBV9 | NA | CASSVQDNTGELFF | TGTGCCAGCAGCGTCCAGGATAACACCGGGGAGCTGTTTTTT
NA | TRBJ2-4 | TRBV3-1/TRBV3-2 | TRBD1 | CASHRSDRASIQYF | TGTGCCAGCCATCGAAGCGACAGGGCAAGCATTCAGTACTTC
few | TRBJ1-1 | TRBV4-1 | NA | CASSQQRLNTEAFF | TGCGCCAGCAGCCAACAACGATTGAACACTGAAGCTTTCTTT
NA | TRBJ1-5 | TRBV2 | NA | CASHTSNQPQHF | TGTGCCAGTCATACGTCAAATCAGCCCCAGCATTTT
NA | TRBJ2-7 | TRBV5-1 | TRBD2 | CASSLPPGLAGQKSYEQYF | TGCGCCAGCAGCTTACCCCCGGGACTAGCGGGACAAAAATCCTACGAGCAGTACTTC
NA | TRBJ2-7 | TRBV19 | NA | CASRGGTTYEQYF | TGTGCCAGTAGGGGCGGGACAACCTACGAGCAGTACTTC
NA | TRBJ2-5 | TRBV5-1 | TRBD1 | CASSWGQGTQETQYF | TGCGCCAGCAGCTGGGGACAGGGGACACAAGAGACCCAGTACTTC
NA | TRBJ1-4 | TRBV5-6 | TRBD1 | CASSSGQINEKLFF | TGTGCCAGCAGCTCGGGACAGATTAATGAAAAACTGTTTTTT
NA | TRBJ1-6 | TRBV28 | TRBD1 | CATRGSASPLHF | TGTGCCACCAGGGGGTCAGCTTCACCCCTCCACTTT
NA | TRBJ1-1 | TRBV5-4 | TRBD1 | CASSLDRSTGLTEAFF | TGTGCCAGCAGCTTGGACCGGTCGACAGGGCTGACTGAAGCTTTCTTT
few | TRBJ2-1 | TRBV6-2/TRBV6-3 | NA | CASSAMTDYNEQFF | TGTGCCAGCAGTGCTATGACAGATTACAATGAGCAGTTCTTC
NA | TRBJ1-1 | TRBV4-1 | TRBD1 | CASSRQSRGDRTEAFF | TGCGCCAGCAGCCGCCAATCTAGAGGGGACAGGACTGAAGCTTTCTTT
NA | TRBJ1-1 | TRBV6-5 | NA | CASSFGQGTSFF | NA
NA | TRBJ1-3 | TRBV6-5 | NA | CASSYRGGYSGNTIYF | TGTGCCAGCAGTTACCGGGGGGGATACTCTGGAAACACCATATATTTT
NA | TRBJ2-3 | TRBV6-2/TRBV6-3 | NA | CASSYSERADTQYF | TGTGCCAGCAGTTACTCGGAGCGGGCAGATACGCAGTATTTT
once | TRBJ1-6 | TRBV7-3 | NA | CASSEGRWNSPLHF | TGTGCCAGCAGCGAAGGAAGGTGGAATTCACCCCTCCACTTT
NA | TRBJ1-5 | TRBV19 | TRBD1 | CASSAGQQNQPQHF | TGTGCCAGTAGTGCGGGACAGCAGAATCAGCCCCAGCATTTT
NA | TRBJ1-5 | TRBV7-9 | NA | CASSSAGPLESNQPQHF | TGTGCCAGCAGCTCCGCCGGGCCCCTTGAGAGCAATCAGCCCCAGCATTTT
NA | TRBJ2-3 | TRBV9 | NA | CASSVEGATDTQYF | TGTGCCAGCAGCGTAGAGGGAGCTACAGATACGCAGTATTTT
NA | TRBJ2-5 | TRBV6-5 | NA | CASSRNRETQYF | TGTGCCAGCAGTAGGAACCGGGAGACCCAGTACTTC
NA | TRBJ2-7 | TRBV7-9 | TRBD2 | CASSLPTSGRLYEQYF | TGTGCCAGCAGCTTACCGACTAGCGGGAGGCTTTACGAGCAGTACTTC
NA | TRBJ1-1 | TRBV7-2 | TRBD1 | CASSFGQGNTEAFF | TGTGCCAGCAGCTTTGGACAGGGTAACACTGAAGCTTTCTTT
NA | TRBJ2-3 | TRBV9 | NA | CASSVVGTSTDTQYF | TGTGCCAGCAGCGTAGTGGGGACTAGCACAGATACGCAGTATTTT
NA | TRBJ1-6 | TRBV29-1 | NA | CSGFVRGGGSPLHF | TGCAGCGGCTTCGTCCGGGGGGGCGGTTCACCCCTCCACTTT